This T cell receptor beta chain came from a study of blood T cells in healthy people across ages. Findings and limits, study-wide: Expanded clonotype shifts may have been confounded, as the donors had an unknown CMV status. Naive and antigen-experienced cells were not separated, limiting conclusive comparison.

It was with a sample-barcoded 5' primer and a J-beta primer mix that a second PCR of about 6 to 12 cycles was run. Tags on each cDNA molecule came from a template-switch adaptor with 12 random nucleotides. TCRdb recomputed calls from the 5' RACE reads with MiXCR, one row per CDR3 protein. Among about 1.8 million distinct CDR3 sequences listed, 49% were seen once. Germline CDR1 is SQVTM and CDR2 is ANQGSEA. CDR3 size: 13 residues. V lost 8 bases, J lost 1 base, and 14 bases lay in between. A word on this clonotype: Its antigen is as yet unknown.

The V call is TRBV29-1, the J call TRBJ1-2; perhaps TRBD1 as D (5 bases). The clonotype comes from a woman aged 40 to 49 in good health. The sequencing input was blood. The CDR3 sequence: CSSGGKINYGYTF. CDR3 bases: TGCAGCTCGGGGGGAAAAATTAACTATGGCTACACCTTC.